These T cell receptor beta chains were read from a single sample in a study of monozygotic twins with inflammatory bowel disease. From its re-call of the 5' RACE reads, TCRdb lists each CDR3 protein once, without DNA. The sample has 350,000 to 550,000 distinct CDR3 sequences. Specimen: blood. These receptors were taken from a human donor with ulcerative colitis or Crohn's disease, or a healthy co-twin of an affected twin (not recorded which). Each CDR3 is given with its conserved first and last residue. Each record gives: V gene, J gene, CDR3 protein.

TRBV7-2	TRBJ2-7	CASSLLHLGVKYF
TRBV12-5	TRBJ1-5	CASGLSKQGLGNQPQHF
TRBV20-1	TRBJ2-3	CSAPDRGSTTDTQYF
TRBV4-1	TRBJ2-7	CASSQDRDYSYEQYF
TRBV20-1	TRBJ2-1	CSAREAGGAYNEQFF
TRBV27	TRBJ1-1	CASRLLAGGTEAFF
TRBV19	TRBJ2-7	CASSIGGTRYEQYF
TRBV9	TRBJ2-2	CASSVGIRGSGELFF
TRBV28	TRBJ2-2	CASSPGGANTGELFF
TRBV7-9	TRBJ1-1	CASSGDMNTEAFF
TRBV5-5	TRBJ2-3	CSSGSQLAGDTQYF
TRBV28	TRBJ2-5	CASSLSPLETQYF
TRBV28	TRBJ2-2	CASTPAGGNTGELFF
TRBV27	TRBJ2-5	CASSSLNRGETQYF
TRBV20-1	TRBJ2-7	CSAPDRTHEQYF
TRBV9	TRBJ2-1	CASSVGSLREQFF
TRBV20-1	TRBJ2-5	CSALTGTGSETQYF
TRBV20-1	TRBJ2-7	CSARSSDRGIYEQYF
TRBV20-1	TRBJ2-6	CSARVLRSGANVLTF
TRBV15	TRBJ2-7	CATSTPGGGAYGTSGSYEQYF
TRBV4-1	TRBJ1-1	CASSPPGFMNTEAFF
TRBV6-2/TRBV6-3	TRBJ1-1	CASSYSNEISRMNTEAFF